This record covers a single TCR beta chain. What it recognizes is unknown. The PCR used 60 Vbeta and 13 Jbeta primers. Profiling relied on immunoSEQ multiplex PCR, and the TCRdb table lists in-frame clones only, not all of them. The sample carries around 70,000 clones, about four fifths recorded once. Trimming removed 6 bases at V and 0 bases at J, with 12 bases between. The CDR3 has 16 residues. Germline V gene data show CDR1 as MNHEY and CDR2 as SMNVEV (reference sequence). This record comes from a study of cytomegalovirus exposure and HLA in healthy donors. Study-wide results and caveats: A later look showed TCR association rates differing by HLA locus, highest for DRB1 and lowest for HLA-C. Reportedly, cytomegalovirus status was diagnosed with high sensitivity and specificity. Presence/absence analysis assumed near-uniform sequencing depth across donors. Highly shared variants forming one cluster were likely a sequencing artifact.

The chain combines TRBV27 with TRBJ1-6; D is perhaps TRBD1 (6 bases). Sequencing input: PBMCs. The sequence derives from a male donor in good health and CMV-seropositive. CDR3 coding DNA: TGTGCCAGCAGGGGACACTTGAGCTCCTATAATTCACCCCTCCACTTT. Residues: CASRGHLSSYNSPLHF.